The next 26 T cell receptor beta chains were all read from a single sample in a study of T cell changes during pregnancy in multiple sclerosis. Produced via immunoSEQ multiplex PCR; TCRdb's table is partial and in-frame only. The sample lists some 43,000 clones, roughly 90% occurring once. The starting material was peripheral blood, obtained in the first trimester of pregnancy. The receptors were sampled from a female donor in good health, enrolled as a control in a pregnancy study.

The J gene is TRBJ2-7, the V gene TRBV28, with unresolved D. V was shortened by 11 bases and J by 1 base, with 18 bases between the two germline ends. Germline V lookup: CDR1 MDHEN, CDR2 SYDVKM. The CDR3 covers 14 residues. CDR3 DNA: TGTGCCTCCAAACTGACACCTATTTCCTACGAGCAGTACTTC. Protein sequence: CASKLTPISYEQYF. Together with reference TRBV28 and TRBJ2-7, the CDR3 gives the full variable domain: DVKVTQSSRYLVKRTGEKVFLECVQDMDHENMFWYRQDPGLGLRLIYFSYDVKMKEKGDIPEGYSVSREKKERFSLILESASTNQTSMYLCASKLTPISYEQYFGPGTRLTVT.

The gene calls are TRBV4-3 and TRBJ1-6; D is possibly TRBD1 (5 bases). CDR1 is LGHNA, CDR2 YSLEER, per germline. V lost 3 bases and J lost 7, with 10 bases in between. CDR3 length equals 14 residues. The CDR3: CASSHTGNNSPLHF. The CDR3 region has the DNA TGCGCCAGCAGCCACACAGGCAACAATTCACCCCTCCACTTT.

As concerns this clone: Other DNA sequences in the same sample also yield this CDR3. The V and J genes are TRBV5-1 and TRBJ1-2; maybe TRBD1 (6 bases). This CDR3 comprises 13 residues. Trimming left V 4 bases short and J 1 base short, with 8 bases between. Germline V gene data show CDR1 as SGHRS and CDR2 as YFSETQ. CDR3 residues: CASSLDSNYGYTF. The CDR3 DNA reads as TGCGCCAGCAGCCTGGACAGTAACTATGGCTACACCTTC.

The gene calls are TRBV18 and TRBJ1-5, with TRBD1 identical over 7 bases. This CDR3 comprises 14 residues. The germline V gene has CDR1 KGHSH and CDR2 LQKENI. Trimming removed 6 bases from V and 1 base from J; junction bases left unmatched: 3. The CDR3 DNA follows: TGTGCCAGCTCCGGGACAGAAAGCAATCAGCCCCAGCATTTT. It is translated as CASSGTESNQPQHF. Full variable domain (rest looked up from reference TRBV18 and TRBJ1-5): NAGVMQNPRHLVRRRGQEARLRCSPMKGHSHVYWYRQLPEEGLKFMVYLQKENIIDESGMPKERFSAEFPKEGPSILRIQQVVRGDSAAYFCASSGTESNQPQHFGDGTRLSIL.

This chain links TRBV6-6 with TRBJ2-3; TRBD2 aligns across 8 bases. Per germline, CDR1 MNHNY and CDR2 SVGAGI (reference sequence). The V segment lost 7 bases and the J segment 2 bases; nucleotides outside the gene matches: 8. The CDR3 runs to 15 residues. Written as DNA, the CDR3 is TGTGCCAGCACCGGGGGGGGCGGGCCCACAGATACGCAGTATTTT. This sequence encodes CASTGGGGPTDTQYF.

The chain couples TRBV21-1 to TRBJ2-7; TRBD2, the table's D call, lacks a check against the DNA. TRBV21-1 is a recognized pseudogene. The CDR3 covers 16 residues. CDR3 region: CASSASGRDFSSEQYF. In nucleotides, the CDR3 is TGTGCCAGCAGCGCTAGCGGGAGGGATTTTAGTAGCGAGCAGTACTTC.

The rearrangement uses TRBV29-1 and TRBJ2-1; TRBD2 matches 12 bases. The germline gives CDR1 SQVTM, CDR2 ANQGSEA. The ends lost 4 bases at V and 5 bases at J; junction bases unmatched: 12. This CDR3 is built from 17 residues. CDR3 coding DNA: TGCAGCGTTGGCCCTAGCGGGGGGGCCTGGCTCGACAATGAGCAGTTCTTC. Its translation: CSVGPSGGAWLDNEQFF.

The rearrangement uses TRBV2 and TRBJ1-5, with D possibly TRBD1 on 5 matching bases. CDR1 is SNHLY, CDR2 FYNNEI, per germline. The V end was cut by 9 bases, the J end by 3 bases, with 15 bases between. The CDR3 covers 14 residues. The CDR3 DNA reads TGTGCCAGGGGAGGGACGGCGAACAATCAGCCCCAGCATTTT. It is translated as CARGGTANNQPQHF.

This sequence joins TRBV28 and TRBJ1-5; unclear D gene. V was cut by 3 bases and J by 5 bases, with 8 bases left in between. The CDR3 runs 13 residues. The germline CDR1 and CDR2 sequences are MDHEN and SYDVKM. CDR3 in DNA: TGTGCCAGCAGTTTGGGCCCCGATCAGCCCCAGCATTTT. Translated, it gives CASSLGPDQPQHF.

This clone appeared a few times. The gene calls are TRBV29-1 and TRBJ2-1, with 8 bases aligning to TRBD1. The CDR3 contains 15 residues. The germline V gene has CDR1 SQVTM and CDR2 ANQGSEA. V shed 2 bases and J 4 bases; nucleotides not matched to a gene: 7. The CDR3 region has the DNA TGCAGCGTTGAAAGGACAGGGCGAGATTACAATGAGCAGTTCTTC. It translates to CSVERTGRDYNEQFF.

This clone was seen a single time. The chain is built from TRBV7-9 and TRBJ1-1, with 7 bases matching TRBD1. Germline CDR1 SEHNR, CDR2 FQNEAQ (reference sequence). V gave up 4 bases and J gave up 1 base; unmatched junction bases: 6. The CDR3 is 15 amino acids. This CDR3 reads CASSSGDRENTEAFF. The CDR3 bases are TGTGCCAGCAGCTCCGGCGACAGGGAGAACACTGAAGCTTTCTTT.

CDR3 residues: CASSQVFGSQSEQYF. Written as DNA, the CDR3 is TGCGCCAGCAGCCAAGTATTTGGTAGTCAATCCGAGCAGTACTTC. The chain uses TRBV4-3 and TRBJ2-7; D is unresolved. The CDR3 sequence is 15 residues long. Trimming took off 1 base at V and 6 bases at J, with 16 bases between the two ends. CDR1 and CDR2 from the germline V gene are LGHNA and YSLEER.

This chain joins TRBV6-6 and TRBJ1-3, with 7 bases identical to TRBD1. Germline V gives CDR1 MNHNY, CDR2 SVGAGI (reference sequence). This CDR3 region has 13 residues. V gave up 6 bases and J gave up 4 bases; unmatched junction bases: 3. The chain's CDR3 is CASRTGQGNTIYF. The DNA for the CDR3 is TGTGCCAGCAGAACGGGACAGGGAAACACCATATATTTT.

The CDR3 loop is CASSQVGGTGFGDTDTQYF. CDR3 nucleotide sequence: TGCGCCAGCAGCCAAGTTGGGGGCACCGGTTTTGGGGACACAGATACGCAGTATTTT. The V and J genes are TRBV4-3 and TRBJ2-3; D perhaps matches TRBD1 (6 bases). This CDR3 has 19 residues. V was cut by 1 base and J by 2 bases, with 22 bases left in between. Germline V gives CDR1 LGHNA, CDR2 YSLEER.

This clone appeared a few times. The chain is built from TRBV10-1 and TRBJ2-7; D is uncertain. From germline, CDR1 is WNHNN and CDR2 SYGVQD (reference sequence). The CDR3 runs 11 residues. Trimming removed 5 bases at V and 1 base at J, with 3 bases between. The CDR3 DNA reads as TGCGCCAGCAGTCGTTCCTACGAGCAGTACTTC. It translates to CASSRSYEQYF.

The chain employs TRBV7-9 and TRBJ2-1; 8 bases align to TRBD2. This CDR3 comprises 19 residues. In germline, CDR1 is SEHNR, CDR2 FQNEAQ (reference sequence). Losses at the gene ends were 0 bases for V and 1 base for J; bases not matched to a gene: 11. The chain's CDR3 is CASSLARGSGSRSYNEQFF. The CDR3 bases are TGTGCCAGCAGCTTAGCGAGGGGCAGCGGGAGCCGTTCCTACAATGAGCAGTTCTTC.

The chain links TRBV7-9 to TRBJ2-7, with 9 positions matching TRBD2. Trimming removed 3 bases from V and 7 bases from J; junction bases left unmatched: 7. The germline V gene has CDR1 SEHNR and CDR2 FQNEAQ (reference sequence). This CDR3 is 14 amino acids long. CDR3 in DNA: TGTGCCAGCAGCTTCACTAGCGGGCTGGGGGAGCAGTACTTC. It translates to CASSFTSGLGEQYF.

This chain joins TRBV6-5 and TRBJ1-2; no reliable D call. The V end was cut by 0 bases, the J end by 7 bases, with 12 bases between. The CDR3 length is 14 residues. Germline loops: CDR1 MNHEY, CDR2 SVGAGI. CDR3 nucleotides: TGTGCCAGCAGTTACTCCCCCGGTTCTATTGGCTACACCTTC. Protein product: CASSYSPGSIGYTF.

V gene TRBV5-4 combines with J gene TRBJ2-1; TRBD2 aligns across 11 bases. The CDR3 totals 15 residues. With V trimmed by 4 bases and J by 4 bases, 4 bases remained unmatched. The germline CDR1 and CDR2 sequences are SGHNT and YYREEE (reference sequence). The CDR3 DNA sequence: TGTGCCAGCAGCCCTGGGACTAGCGGTTACAATGAGCAGTTCTTC. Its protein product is CASSPGTSGYNEQFF.

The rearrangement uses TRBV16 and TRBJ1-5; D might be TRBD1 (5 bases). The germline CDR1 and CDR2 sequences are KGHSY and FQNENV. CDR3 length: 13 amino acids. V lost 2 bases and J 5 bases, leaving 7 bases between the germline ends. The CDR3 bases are TGTGCCAGCAGCCAACAGGGCGATCAGCCCCAGCATTTT. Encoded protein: CASSQQGDQPQHF.

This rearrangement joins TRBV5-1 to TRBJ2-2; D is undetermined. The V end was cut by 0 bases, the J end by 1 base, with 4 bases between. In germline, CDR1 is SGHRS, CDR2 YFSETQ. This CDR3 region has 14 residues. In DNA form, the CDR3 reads TGCGCCAGCAGCTTGGAGCGGAACACCGGGGAGCTGTTTTTT. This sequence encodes CASSLERNTGELFF.

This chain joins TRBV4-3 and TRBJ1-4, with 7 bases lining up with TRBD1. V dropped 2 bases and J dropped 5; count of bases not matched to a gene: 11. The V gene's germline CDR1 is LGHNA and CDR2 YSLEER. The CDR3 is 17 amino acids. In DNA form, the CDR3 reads TGCGCCAGCAGCCAAAGAGTGGCGTCAGGGGGAAATGAAAAACTGTTTTTT. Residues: CASSQRVASGGNEKLFF.

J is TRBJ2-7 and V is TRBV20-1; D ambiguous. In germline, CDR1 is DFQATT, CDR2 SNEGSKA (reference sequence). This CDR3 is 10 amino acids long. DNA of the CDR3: TGCAGCGCCGCTAGTAACGAGCAGTACTTC. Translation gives CSAASNEQYF.

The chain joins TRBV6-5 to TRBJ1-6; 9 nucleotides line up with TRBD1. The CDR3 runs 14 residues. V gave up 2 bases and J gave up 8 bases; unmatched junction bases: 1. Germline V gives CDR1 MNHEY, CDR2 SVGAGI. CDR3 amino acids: CASSYRDRDSPLHF. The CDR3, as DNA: TGTGCCAGCAGTTACAGGGACAGGGATTCACCCCTCCACTTT.

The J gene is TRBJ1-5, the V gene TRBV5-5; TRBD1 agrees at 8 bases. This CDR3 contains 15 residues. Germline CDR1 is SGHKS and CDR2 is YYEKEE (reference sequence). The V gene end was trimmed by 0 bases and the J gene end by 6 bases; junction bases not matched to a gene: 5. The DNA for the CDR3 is TGTGCCAGCAGCTTGGACAGGGGGTATCGTCAGCCCCAGCATTTT. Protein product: CASSLDRGYRQPQHF. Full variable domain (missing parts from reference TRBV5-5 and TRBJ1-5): DAGVTQSPTHLIKTRGQQVTLRCSPISGHKSVSWYQQVLGQGPQFIFQYYEKEERGRGNFPDRFSARQFPNYSSELNVNALLLGDSALYLCASSLDRGYRQPQHFGDGTRLSIL.

The CDR3 protein is CASSSSRTAYEQYF. CDR3 coding DNA: TGTGCCAGCTCGTCCTCAAGGACAGCCTACGAGCAGTACTTC. This chain joins TRBV28 and TRBJ2-7; weak D call: TRBD1 (6 bases). The CDR3 runs 14 residues. Germline-derived CDR1 and CDR2 are MDHEN and SYDVKM. V gave up 8 bases and J gave up 2 bases, with 16 bases separating them. Based on the CDR3 plus reference TRBV28 and TRBJ2-7, the full variable domain is DVKVTQSSRYLVKRTGEKVFLECVQDMDHENMFWYRQDPGLGLRLIYFSYDVKMKEKGDIPEGYSVSREKKERFSLILESASTNQTSMYLCASSSSRTAYEQYFGPGTRLTVT.